The entry below gives a single TCR beta chain sequence along with its context. Its antigen remains unknown. CDR3 length equals 12 residues. V shed 4 bases and J shed 9 bases, with 12 bases lying between them. CDR1 MDHEN and CDR2 SYDVKM come from the germline V gene. Repertoires were generated with immunoSEQ multiplex PCR, while TCRdb's copy carries only in-frame clones and drops some. Of about 81,000 clones in the sample, around four fifths were seen once. The data belong to a study of PD-L1 blockade in urothelial cancer. Study information: Atezolizumab, begun by patients in about 2014, was given at 1,200 mg intravenously every 3 weeks. Blood gave a median about 140,000 T cells.

Study outcomes and limitations: Below-median TCR clonality that was measured in pretreatment blood predicted better survival.

The time point is: pretreatment peripheral blood. Sequenced material: PBMCs, taken around atezolizumab (anti-PD-L1) treatment. The chain carries TRBV28 and TRBJ1-1, with D perhaps TRBD1 (6 bases). This receptor was identified in a man between 40 and 49 years old with urothelial cancer. DNA for the CDR3: TGTGCCAGCAGTTCGGACAGAATCCAAGCTTTCTTT. This sequence encodes CASSSDRIQAFF.